This T cell receptor (beta chain) comes out of a study of cytomegalovirus exposure and HLA in healthy donors. Study outcomes and limitations: Available immune exposure information was restricted to CMV serostatus only.

The CDR3 totals 14 residues. Deletions cut 10 bases from V and 0 bases from J, with 13 bases between. Germline V gene lookup returns CDR1 MNHNS and CDR2 SASEGT. PCR amplification relied on 60 Vbeta primers (plus 13 Jbeta primers). Clones were sequenced by immunoSEQ multiplex PCR, and TCRdb holds only the in-frame ones, with some missing. The repertoire holds more than 95,000 clones, with over 60% as singletons. As for this clone: The target antigen is unknown.

The sample comprised PBMCs. This chain connects TRBV6-1 to TRBJ2-1; possibly TRBD1 for D (6 bases). The origin of this receptor is a woman aged 40 to 55 in good health and CMV-seronegative. DNA for the CDR3: TGTGCCACACGACAGGCCGGCTCCTACAATGAGCAGTTCTTC. Its protein is CATRQAGSYNEQFF.